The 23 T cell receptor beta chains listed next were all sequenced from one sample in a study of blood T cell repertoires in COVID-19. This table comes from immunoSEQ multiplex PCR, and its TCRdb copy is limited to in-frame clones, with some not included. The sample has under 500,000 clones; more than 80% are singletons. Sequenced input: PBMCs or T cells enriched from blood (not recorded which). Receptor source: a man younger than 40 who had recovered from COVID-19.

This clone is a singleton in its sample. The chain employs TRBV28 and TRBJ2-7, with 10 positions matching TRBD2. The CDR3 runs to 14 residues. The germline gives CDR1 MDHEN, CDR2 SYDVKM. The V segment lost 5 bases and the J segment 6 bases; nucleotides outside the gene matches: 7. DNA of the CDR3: TGTGCCAGCAGTCTAGGACTAGCGGAGGGCGAGCAGTACTTC. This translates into CASSLGLAEGEQYF. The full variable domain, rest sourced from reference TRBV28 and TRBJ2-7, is DVKVTQSSRYLVKRTGEKVFLECVQDMDHENMFWYRQDPGLGLRLIYFSYDVKMKEKGDIPEGYSVSREKKERFSLILESASTNQTSMYLCASSLGLAEGEQYFGPGTRLTVT.

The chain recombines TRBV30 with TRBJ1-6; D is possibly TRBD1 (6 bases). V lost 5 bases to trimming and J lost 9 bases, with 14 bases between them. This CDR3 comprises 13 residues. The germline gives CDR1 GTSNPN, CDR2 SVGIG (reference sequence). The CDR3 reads CAWVQGTGSPLHF. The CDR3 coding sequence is TGTGCCTGGGTACAGGGAACTGGTTCACCCCTCCACTTT.

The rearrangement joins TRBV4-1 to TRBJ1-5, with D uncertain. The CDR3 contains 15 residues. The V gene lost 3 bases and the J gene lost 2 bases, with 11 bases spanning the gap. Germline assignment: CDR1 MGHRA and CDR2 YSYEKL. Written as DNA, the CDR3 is TGCGCCAGCAGCCACCGACCGGGAGGCAATCAGCCCCAGCATTTT. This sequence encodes CASSHRPGGNQPQHF.

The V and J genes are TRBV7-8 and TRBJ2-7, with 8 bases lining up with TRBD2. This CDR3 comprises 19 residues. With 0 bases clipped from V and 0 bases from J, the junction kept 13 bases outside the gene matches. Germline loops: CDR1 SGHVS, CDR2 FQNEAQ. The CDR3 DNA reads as TGTGCCAGCAGCTTAGCGAGCGGGAGTTCCCTTTTATACTCCTACGAGCAGTACTTC. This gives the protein CASSLASGSSLLYSYEQYF.

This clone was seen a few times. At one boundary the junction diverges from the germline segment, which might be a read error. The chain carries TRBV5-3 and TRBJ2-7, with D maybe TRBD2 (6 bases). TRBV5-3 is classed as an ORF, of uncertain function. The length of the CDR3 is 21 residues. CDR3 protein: CVRSSKLAGRGGTRSPYEQYF. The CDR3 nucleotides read TGTGTCAGAAGCAGTAAATTAGCCGGGCGCGGCGGGACCCGCAGTCCCTACGAGCAGTACTTC.

The chain's CDR3 is CASSQVAGTYNEQFF. The CDR3 DNA sequence: TGTGCCAGCAGCCAAGTAGCGGGGACGTACAATGAGCAGTTCTTC. The V and J genes are TRBV3-1 (or the pseudogene TRBV3-2) and TRBJ2-1; TRBD2 matches at 8 bases. From germline, CDR1 is LGHDT and CDR2 YNNKEL (reference sequence). Trimming cost V 1 base and J 4 bases; bases outside gene matches: 3. CDR3 size: 15 residues.

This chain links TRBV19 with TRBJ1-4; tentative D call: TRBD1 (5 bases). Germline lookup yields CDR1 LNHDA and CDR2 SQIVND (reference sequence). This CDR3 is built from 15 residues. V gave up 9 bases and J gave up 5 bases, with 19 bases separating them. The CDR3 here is CASGGSRGGNEKLFF. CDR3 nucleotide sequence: TGTGCCAGCGGGGGGTCGAGGGGAGGAAATGAAAAACTGTTTTTT.

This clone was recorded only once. The chain's CDR3 is CSVGRGAGTGELFF. The DNA for the CDR3 is TGCAGCGTTGGCCGGGGAGCGGGCACCGGGGAGCTGTTTTTT. The chain combines TRBV29-1 with TRBJ2-2; tentatively, D is TRBD2 (6 bases). Trimming took off 4 bases at V and 4 bases at J, with 13 bases between the two ends. The CDR3 length is 14 residues. Germline assignment: CDR1 SQVTM and CDR2 ANQGSEA.

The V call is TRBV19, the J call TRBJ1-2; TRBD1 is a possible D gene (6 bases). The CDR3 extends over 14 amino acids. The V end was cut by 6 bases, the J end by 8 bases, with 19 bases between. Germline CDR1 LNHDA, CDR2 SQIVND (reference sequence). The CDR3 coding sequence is TGTGCCAGTAGGGAAGATACAGGGTTTGGGGGCTACACCTTC. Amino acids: CASREDTGFGGYTF.

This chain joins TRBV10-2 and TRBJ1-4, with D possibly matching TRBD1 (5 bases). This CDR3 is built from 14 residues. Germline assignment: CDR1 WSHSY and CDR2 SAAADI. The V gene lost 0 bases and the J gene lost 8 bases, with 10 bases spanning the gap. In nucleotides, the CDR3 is TGCGCCAGCAGTGAGTCGGGACTTAGGGAAAAACTGTTTTTT. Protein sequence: CASSESGLREKLFF.

CDR3 protein: CSVPSAGRPYNEQFF. CDR3 sequence (DNA): TGCAGCGTACCCTCAGCGGGAAGGCCCTACAATGAGCAGTTCTTC. The chain links TRBV29-1 to TRBJ2-1, with 7 nucleotides matching TRBD2. Looked up from germline, CDR1 is SQVTM and CDR2 is ANQGSEA. The CDR3 is made up of 15 amino acids. V shed 6 bases, J shed 2 bases, and the junction held 10 bases outside the gene matches.

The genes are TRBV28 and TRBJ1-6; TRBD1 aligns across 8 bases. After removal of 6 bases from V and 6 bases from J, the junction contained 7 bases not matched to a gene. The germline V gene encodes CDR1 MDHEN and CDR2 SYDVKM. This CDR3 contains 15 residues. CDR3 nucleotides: TGTGCCAGCAGGCTGCAGGGGGCGCGTAATTCACCCCTCCACTTT. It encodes CASRLQGARNSPLHF.

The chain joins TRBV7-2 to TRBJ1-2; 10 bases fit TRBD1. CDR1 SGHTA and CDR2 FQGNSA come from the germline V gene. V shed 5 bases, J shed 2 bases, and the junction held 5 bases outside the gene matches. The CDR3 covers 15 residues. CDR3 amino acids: CASSHRTGGNYGYTF. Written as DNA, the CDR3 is TGTGCCAGCAGCCATAGGACAGGGGGAAACTATGGCTACACCTTC.

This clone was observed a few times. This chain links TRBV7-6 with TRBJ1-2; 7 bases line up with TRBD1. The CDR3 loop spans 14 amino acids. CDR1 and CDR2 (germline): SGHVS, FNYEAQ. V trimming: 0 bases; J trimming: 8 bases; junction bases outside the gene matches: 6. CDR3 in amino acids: CASSLARQGQGYTF. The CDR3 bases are TGTGCCAGCAGCTTAGCCAGACAGGGCCAAGGCTACACCTTC.

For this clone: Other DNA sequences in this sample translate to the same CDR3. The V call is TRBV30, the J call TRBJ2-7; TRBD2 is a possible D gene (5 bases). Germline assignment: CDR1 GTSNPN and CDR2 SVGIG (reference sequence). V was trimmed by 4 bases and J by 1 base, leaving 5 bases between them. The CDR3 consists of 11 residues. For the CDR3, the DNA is TGTGCCTGGACGGGATCCTACGAGCAGTACTTC. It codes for CAWTGSYEQYF.

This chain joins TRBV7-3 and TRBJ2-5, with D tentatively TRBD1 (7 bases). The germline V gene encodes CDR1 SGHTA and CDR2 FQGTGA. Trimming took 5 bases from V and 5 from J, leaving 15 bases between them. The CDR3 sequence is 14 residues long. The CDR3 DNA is TGTGCCAGCAGCCCAGCAGGGGGGTGGGAGACCCAGTACTTC. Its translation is CASSPAGGWETQYF.

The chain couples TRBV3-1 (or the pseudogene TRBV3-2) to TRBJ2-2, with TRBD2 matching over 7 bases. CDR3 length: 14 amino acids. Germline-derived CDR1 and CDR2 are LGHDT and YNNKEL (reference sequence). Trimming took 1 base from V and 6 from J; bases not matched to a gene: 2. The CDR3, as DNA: TGTGCCAGCAGCCAAGGACTAGCTGCCGGGGAGCTGTTTTTT. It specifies CASSQGLAAGELFF.

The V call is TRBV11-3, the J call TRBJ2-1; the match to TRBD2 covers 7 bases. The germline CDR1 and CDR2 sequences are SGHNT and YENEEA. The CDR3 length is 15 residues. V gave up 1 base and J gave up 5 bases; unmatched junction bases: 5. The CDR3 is CASSLASGGHNEQFF. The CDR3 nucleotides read TGTGCCAGCAGCTTAGCTAGCGGAGGCCACAATGAGCAGTTCTTC.

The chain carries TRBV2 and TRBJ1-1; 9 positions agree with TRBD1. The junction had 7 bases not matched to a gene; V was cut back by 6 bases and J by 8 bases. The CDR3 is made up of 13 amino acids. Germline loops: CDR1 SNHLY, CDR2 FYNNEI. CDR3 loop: CASSTGGAREAFF. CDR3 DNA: TGTGCCAGCAGCACAGGGGGCGCAAGGGAAGCTTTCTTT.

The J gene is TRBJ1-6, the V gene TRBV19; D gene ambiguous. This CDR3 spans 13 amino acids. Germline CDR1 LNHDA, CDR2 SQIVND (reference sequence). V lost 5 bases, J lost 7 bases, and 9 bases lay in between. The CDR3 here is CASSWWENSPLHF. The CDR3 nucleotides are TGTGCCAGTAGTTGGTGGGAGAATTCACCCCTCCACTTT.

As DNA, the CDR3 is TGTGCCAGCACCAGACAGGGTTTTGATGAGCAGTTCTTC. As protein: CASTRQGFDEQFF. This sequence joins TRBV2 and TRBJ2-1; 7 nucleotides align to TRBD1. The germline gives CDR1 SNHLY, CDR2 FYNNEI. This CDR3 has 13 amino acids. The ends lost 7 bases at V and 8 bases at J; junction bases unmatched: 8.

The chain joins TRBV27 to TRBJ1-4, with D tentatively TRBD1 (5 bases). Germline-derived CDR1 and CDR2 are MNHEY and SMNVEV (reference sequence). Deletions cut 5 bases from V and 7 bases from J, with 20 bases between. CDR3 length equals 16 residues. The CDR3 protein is CASSLNAGREGEKLFF. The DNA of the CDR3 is TGTGCCAGCAGTCTCAATGCAGGGAGGGAAGGTGAAAAACTGTTTTTT.

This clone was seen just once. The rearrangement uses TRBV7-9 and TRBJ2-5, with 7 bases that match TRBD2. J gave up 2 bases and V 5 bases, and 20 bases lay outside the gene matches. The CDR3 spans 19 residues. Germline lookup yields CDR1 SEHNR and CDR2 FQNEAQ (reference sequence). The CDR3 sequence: CASSPGGLAATWGQETQYF. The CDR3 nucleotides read TGTGCCAGCAGCCCCGGGGGGTTGGCGGCCACATGGGGACAAGAGACCCAGTACTTC.